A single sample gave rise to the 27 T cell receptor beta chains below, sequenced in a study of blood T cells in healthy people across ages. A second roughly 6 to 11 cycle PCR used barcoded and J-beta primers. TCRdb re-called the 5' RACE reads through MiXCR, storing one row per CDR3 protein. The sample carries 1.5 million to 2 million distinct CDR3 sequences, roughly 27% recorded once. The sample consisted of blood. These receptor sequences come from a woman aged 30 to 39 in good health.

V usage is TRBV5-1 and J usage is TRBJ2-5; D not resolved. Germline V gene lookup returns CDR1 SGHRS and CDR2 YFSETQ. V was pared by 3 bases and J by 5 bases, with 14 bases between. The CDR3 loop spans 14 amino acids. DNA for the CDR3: TGCGCCAGCAGCTGGGAACAGCGAGCCGAGACCCAGTACTTC. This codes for CASSWEQRAETQYF.

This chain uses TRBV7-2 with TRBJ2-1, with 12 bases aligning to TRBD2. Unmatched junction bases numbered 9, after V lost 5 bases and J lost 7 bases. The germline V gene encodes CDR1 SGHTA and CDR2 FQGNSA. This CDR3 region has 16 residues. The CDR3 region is CASSPTGTSGLNEQFF. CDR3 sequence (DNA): TGTGCCAGCAGCCCTACCGGGACTAGCGGGCTTAATGAGCAGTTCTTC. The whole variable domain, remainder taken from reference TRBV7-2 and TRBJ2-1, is GAGVSQSPSNKVTEKGKDVELRCDPISGHTALYWYRQSLGQGLEFLIYFQGNSAPDKSGLPSDRFSAERTGGSVSTLTIQRTQQEDSAVYLCASSPTGTSGLNEQFFGPGTRLTVL.

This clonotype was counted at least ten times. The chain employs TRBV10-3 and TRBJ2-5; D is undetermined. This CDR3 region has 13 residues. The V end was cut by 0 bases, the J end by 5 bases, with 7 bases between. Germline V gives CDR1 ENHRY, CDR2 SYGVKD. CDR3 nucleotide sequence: TGTGCCATCAGTGAGTCGATTGGGGAGACCCAGTACTTC. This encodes CAISESIGETQYF.

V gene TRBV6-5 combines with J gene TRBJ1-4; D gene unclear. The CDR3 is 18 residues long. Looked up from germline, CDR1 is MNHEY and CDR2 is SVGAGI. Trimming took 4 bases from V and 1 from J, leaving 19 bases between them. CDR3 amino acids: CASSSRPPGKITNEKLFF. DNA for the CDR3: TGTGCCAGCAGTTCCCGCCCCCCGGGGAAAATAACTAATGAAAAACTGTTTTTT.

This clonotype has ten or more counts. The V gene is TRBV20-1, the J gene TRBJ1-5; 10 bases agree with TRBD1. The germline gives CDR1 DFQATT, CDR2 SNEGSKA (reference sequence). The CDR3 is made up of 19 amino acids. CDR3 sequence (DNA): TGCAGGGCCCGGGCCGGGACAGGGGATTCCGTATATAGCAATCAGCCCCAGCATTTT. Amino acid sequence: CRARAGTGDSVYSNQPQHF.

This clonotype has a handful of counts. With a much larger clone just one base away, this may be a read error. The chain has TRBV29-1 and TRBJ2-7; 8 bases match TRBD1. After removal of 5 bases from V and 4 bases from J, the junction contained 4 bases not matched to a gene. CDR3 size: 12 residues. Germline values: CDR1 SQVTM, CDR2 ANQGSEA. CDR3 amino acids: CSVPGTGYEQYF. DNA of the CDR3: TGCAGCGTTCCCGGGACAGGATACGAGCAGTACTTC.

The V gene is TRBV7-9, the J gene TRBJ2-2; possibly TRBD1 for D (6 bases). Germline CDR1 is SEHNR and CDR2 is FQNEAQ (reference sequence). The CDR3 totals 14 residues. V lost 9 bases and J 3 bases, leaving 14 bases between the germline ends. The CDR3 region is CARLTGNDTGELFF. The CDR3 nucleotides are TGTGCCAGGTTAACAGGGAACGACACCGGGGAGCTGTTTTTT.

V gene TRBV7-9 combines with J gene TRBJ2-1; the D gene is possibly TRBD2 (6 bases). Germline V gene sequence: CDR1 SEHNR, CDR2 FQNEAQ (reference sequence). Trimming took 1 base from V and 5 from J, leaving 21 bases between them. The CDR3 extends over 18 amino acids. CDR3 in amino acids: CASSLGTRFRTTHNEQFF. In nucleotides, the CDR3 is TGTGCCAGCAGCTTAGGCACACGGTTTCGGACTACGCACAATGAGCAGTTCTTC.

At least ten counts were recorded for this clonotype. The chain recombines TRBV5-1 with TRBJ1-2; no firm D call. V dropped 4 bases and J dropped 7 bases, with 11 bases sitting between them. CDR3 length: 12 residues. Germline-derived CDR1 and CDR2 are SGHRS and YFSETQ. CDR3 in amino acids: CASSQGDLGYTF. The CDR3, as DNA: TGCGCCAGCAGCCAAGGAGATCTTGGCTACACCTTC.

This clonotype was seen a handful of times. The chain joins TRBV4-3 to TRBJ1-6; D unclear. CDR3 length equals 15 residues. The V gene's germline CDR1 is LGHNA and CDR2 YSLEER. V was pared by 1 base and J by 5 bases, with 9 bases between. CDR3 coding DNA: TGCGCCAGCAGCCAAGTGGTCTCGAATAATTCACCCCTCCACTTT. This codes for CASSQVVSNNSPLHF.

The CDR3 nucleotides read TGTGCCAGCAGCTTAGCGGTGGCAGCCACCTACGAGCAGTACTTC. Residues: CASSLAVAATYEQYF. V is TRBV7-2 and J is TRBJ2-7; D remains unclear. The V gene lost 0 bases and the J gene lost 2 bases, with 11 bases spanning the gap. The V gene's germline CDR1 is SGHTA and CDR2 FQGNSA. The CDR3 runs to 15 residues.

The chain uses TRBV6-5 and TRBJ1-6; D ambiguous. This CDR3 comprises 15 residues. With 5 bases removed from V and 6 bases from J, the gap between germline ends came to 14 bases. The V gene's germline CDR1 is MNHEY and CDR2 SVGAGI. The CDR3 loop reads CASSHGNRINSPLHF. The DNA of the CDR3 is TGTGCCAGCAGTCACGGGAACAGAATTAATTCACCCCTCCACTTT.

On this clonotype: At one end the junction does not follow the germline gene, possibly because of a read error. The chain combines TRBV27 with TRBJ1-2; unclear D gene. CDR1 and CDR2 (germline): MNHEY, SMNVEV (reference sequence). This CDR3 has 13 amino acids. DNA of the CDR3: TGTGTCAGCAGTTCCGAACTAGGGTATGGCTACACCTTC. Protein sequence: CVSSSELGYGYTF.

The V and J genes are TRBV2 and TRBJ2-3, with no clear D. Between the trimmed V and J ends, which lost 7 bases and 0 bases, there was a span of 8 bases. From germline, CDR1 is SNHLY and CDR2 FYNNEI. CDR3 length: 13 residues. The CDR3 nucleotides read TGTGCCAGCAAAAGAGAAAGCACAGATACGCAGTATTTT. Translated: CASKRESTDTQYF.

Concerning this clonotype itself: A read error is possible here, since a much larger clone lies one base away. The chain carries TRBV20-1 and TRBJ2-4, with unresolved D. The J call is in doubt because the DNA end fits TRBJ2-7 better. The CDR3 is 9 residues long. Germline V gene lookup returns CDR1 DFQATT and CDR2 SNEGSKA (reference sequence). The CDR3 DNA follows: TGCAGTGCTAGCTACGAGCAGTACTTC. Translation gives CSASYEQYF.

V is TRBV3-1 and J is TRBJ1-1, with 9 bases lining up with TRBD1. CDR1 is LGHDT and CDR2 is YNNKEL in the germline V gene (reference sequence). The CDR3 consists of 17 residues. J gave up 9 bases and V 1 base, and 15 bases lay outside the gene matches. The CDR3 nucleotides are TGTGCCAGCAGCCAAGCGGGGGCACAGGGGGCCTTGGGAAAAGCTTTCTTT. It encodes CASSQAGAQGALGKAFF.

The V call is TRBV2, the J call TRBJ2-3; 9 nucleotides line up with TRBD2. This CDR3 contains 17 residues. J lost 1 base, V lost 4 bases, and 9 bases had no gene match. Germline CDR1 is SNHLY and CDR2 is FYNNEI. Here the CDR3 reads CASSVSSGKAGTDTQYF. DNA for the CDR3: TGTGCCAGCAGTGTGTCTAGCGGGAAGGCCGGCACAGATACGCAGTATTTT.

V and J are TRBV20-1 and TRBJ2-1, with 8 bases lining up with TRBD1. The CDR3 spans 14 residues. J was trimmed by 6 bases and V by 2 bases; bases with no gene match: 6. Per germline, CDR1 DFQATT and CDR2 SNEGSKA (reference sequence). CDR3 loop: CSARSDRVGNEQFF. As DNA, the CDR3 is TGCAGTGCTAGATCGGACAGGGTGGGCAATGAGCAGTTCTTC.

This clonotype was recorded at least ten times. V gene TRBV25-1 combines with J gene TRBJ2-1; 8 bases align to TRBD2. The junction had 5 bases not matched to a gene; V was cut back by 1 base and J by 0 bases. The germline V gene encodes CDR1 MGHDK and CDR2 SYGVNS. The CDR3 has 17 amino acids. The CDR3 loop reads CASSEWGAGASYNEQFF. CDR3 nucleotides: TGTGCCAGCAGTGAATGGGGAGCGGGAGCCTCCTACAATGAGCAGTTCTTC.

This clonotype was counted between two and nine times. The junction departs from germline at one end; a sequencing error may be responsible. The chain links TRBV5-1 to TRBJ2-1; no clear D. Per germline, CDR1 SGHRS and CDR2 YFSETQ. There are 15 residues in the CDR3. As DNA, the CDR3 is TGCGCCAGCAGCTTGGACGGTAGCTCCCACAATGAGCAGTTCTTC. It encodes CASSLDGSSHNEQFF.

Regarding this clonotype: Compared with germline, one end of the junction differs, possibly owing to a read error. The CDR3 DNA reads as TGTGCCAGCAGGCTTAGAGGCACTAGCGCGTCCTCCGAGCAGTACTTC. Protein: CASRLRGTSASSEQYF. The chain carries TRBV27 and TRBJ2-7, with TRBD2 matching 7 bases. The germline V gene encodes CDR1 MNHEY and CDR2 SMNVEV (reference sequence). The CDR3 spans 16 residues.

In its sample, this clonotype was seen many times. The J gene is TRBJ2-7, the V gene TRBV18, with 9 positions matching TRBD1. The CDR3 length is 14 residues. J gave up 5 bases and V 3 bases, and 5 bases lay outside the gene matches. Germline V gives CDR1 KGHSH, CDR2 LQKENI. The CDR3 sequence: CASSPWDRVDEQYF. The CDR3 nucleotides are TGTGCCAGCTCACCCTGGGACAGGGTAGACGAGCAGTACTTC.

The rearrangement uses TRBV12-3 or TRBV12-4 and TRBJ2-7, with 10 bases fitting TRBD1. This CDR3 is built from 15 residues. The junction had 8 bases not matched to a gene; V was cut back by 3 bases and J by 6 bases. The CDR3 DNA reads TGTGCCAGCAGTTTGGGACAGGGGAAATCCGCCGAGCAGTACTTC. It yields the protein CASSLGQGKSAEQYF.

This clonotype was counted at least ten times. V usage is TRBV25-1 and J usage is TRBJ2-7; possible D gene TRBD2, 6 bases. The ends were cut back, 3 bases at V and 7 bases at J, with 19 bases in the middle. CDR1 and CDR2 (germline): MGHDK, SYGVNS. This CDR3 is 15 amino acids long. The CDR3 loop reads CASSDPRGTEEEQYF. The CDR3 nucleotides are TGTGCCAGCAGTGACCCCCGCGGGACTGAGGAAGAGCAGTACTTC.

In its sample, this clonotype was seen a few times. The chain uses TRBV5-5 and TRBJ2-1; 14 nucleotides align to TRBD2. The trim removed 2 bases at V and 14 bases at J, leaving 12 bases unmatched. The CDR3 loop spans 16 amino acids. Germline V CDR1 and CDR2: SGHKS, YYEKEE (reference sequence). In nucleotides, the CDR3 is TGTGCCAGCAGCTTTCCGCGGGGGACTAGCGGGAGCGAAGAGTTCTTC. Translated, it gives CASSFPRGTSGSEEFF.

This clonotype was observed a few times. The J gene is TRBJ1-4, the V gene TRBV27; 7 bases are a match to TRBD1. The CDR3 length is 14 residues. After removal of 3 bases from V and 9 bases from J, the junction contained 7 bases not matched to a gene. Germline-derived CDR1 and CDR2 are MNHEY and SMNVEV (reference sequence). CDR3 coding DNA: TGTGCCAGCAGTTTCGACAGGGAAGGGAAAAAACTGTTTTTT. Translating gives CASSFDREGKKLFF. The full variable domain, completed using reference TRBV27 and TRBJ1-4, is EAQVTQNPRYLITVTGKKLTVTCSQNMNHEYMSWYRQDPGLGLRQIYYSMNVEVTDKGDVPEGYKVSRKEKRNFPLILESPSPNQTSLYFCASSFDREGKKLFFGSGTQLSVL.

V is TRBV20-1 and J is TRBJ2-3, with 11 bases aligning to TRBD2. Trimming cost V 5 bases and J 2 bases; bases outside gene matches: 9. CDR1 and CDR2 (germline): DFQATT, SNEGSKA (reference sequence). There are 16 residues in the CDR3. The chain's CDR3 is CSAGMRLAGTTDTQYF. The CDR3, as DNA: TGCAGTGCTGGAATGCGACTAGCGGGGACCACAGATACGCAGTATTTT.